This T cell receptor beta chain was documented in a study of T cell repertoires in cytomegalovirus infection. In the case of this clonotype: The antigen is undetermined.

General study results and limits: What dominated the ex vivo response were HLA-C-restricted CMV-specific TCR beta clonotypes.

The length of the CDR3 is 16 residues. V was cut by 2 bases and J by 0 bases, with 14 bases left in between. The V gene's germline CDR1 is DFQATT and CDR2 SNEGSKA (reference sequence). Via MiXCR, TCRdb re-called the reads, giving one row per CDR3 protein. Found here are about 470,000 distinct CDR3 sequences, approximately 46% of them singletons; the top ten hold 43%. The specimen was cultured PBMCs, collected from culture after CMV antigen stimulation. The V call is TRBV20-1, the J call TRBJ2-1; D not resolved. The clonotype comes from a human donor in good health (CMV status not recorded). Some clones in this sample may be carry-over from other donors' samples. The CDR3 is CSARSVSPSSYNEQFF. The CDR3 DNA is TGCAGTGCTAGATCCGTTTCACCCAGCTCCTACAATGAGCAGTTCTTC.